The 27 T cell receptor beta chains below come from one sample, sequenced in a study of blood T cell repertoires in COVID-19. Generated by immunoSEQ multiplex PCR, the TCRdb table keeps only in-frame clones and is missing some. The sample yields about 300,000 clones, around 85% seen once. Sequencing was performed on PBMCs or T cells enriched from blood (not recorded which). All receptors come from a woman in her thirties who had been exposed to COVID-19.

The chain couples TRBV4-1 to TRBJ2-3, with a possible D match to TRBD2 (7 bases). Germline V gives CDR1 MGHRA, CDR2 YSYEKL. The CDR3 has 18 amino acids. V lost 3 bases and J 0 bases, leaving 19 bases between the germline ends. This chain's CDR3 is CASSHMGGGRGSTDTQYF. CDR3 DNA: TGCGCCAGCAGCCATATGGGAGGGGGGAGAGGAAGCACAGATACGCAGTATTTT.

The J gene is TRBJ2-7, the V gene TRBV10-2, with 8 bases lining up with TRBD2. Trimming took 5 bases from V and 6 from J; bases not matched to a gene: 0. This CDR3 comprises 11 residues. CDR1 is WSHSY and CDR2 is SAAADI in the germline V gene. CDR3 residues: CASSLAGEQYF. Written as DNA, the CDR3 is TGCGCCAGCAGTCTAGCGGGCGAGCAGTACTTC.

The genes are TRBV6-2 or TRBV6-3 and TRBJ1-1; D unresolved. Trimming shortened V by 6 bases and J by 6 bases, and 17 bases separated the two germline ends. Germline CDR1 MNHEY, CDR2 SVGEGT. The CDR3 runs to 14 residues. CDR3: CASSQRVGVSEAFF. The CDR3 DNA sequence: TGTGCCAGCAGCCAGCGGGTCGGCGTATCTGAAGCTTTCTTT.

The chain combines TRBV28 with TRBJ1-6; TRBD1 might be the D (6 bases). Trimming stripped 6 bases from V and 5 bases from J, with 14 bases between. CDR1 and CDR2 (germline): MDHEN, SYDVKM. The length of the CDR3 is 15 residues. The CDR3 coding sequence is TGTGCCAGCAGGGGGGGGGCAGGGAATAATTCACCCCTCCACTTT. It translates to CASRGGAGNNSPLHF.

The chain recombines TRBV7-9 with TRBJ1-1; possible D gene TRBD1, 6 bases. The V end lost 8 bases, the J end lost 6 bases, and 22 bases lay between the germline ends. The CDR3 has 15 amino acids. The germline gives CDR1 SEHNR, CDR2 FQNEAQ (reference sequence). The CDR3: CASVGAGRRDAEAFF. In nucleotides, the CDR3 is TGTGCCAGCGTGGGGGCCGGGAGGCGGGACGCTGAAGCTTTCTTT.

The chain uses TRBV28 and TRBJ1-1; D not certain. V was cut by 2 bases and J by 3 bases, with 13 bases left in between. Germline lookup yields CDR1 MDHEN and CDR2 SYDVKM. The CDR3 covers 15 residues. CDR3: CASSLLRGADTEAFF. The CDR3, as DNA: TGTGCCAGCAGTTTACTACGGGGAGCGGACACTGAAGCTTTCTTT.

The V and J genes are TRBV11-2 and TRBJ1-1; D may be TRBD1 (5 bases). This CDR3 has 12 residues. Trimming stripped 9 bases from V and 0 bases from J, with 8 bases between. From germline, CDR1 is SGHAT and CDR2 FQNNGV. The CDR3 spells CASDSMNTEAFF. The CDR3, as DNA: TGTGCCAGTGACAGCATGAACACTGAAGCTTTCTTT.

This clone appeared a few times. The J gene is TRBJ1-6, the V gene TRBV27; 7 nucleotides line up with TRBD1. Germline V lookup: CDR1 MNHEY, CDR2 SMNVEV (reference sequence). The CDR3 is 15 residues long. V shed 7 bases and J 3 bases; nucleotides not matched to a gene: 6. The CDR3 region has the DNA TGTGCCAGCACCCCGACAGGGTTCTATAATTCACCCCTCCACTTT. This encodes CASTPTGFYNSPLHF.

The rearrangement uses TRBV3-1 (or the pseudogene TRBV3-2) and TRBJ1-6; D is possibly TRBD1 (6 bases). V was clipped by 4 bases and J by 9 bases, with 16 bases between them. Germline loops: CDR1 LGHDT, CDR2 YNNKEL (reference sequence). The CDR3 runs 15 residues. The CDR3 sequence is CASSPPRGPSSPLHF. DNA of the CDR3: TGTGCCAGCAGCCCGCCCAGGGGTCCAAGTTCACCCCTCCACTTT.

The rearrangement joins TRBV29-1 to TRBJ2-5; TRBD2 is a possible D gene (5 bases). Trimming cost V 4 bases and J 2 bases, with 14 bases left between them. Germline-derived CDR1 and CDR2 are SQVTM and ANQGSEA. This CDR3 region has 14 residues. The CDR3 reads CSVVPLVKQETQYF. The CDR3 coding sequence is TGCAGCGTTGTACCACTAGTAAAACAAGAGACCCAGTACTTC.

Here the CDR3 DNA reads TGTGCCAGCTCCCGGGGAGGGCAAGAAGCTGAAGCTTTCTTT. Residues: CASSRGGQEAEAFF. The V gene is TRBV7-2, the J gene TRBJ1-1; D ambiguous. Germline CDR1 SGHTA, CDR2 FQGNSA. V lost 8 bases and J lost 6, with 19 bases in between. The CDR3 is made up of 14 amino acids.

The chain links TRBV7-9 to TRBJ2-5; 9 bases line up with TRBD1. V dropped 5 bases and J dropped 1; count of bases not matched to a gene: 5. From germline, CDR1 is SEHNR and CDR2 FQNEAQ (reference sequence). CDR3 size: 15 residues. The CDR3 sequence: CASSDGQGIQETQYF. The CDR3 DNA is TGTGCCAGCAGCGATGGACAGGGGATCCAAGAGACCCAGTACTTC.

The chain joins TRBV5-4 to TRBJ2-5; 9 positions agree with TRBD2. This CDR3 is built from 16 residues. Trimming at V came to 2 bases and at J to 0 bases, leaving 5 bases not matched to a gene. Germline lookup yields CDR1 SGHNT and CDR2 YYREEE (reference sequence). This CDR3 is CASSFPPSGDQETQYF. CDR3 in DNA: TGTGCCAGCAGCTTTCCTCCTAGCGGGGACCAAGAGACCCAGTACTTC.

This clone has only one observation. This chain joins TRBV4-1 and TRBJ2-3; possible D gene TRBD2, 6 bases. CDR1 and CDR2 from the germline V gene are MGHRA and YSYEKL. The CDR3 consists of 17 residues. V was pared by 1 base and J by 1 base, with 15 bases between. Written as DNA, the CDR3 is TGCGCCAGCAGCCAAGCCCTAGGGAGGCTCGGCACAGATACGCAGTATTTT. Translated: CASSQALGRLGTDTQYF.

This clone has only a few counts. J is TRBJ2-2 and V is TRBV30; D may be TRBD2 (5 bases). Germline V gene sequence: CDR1 GTSNPN, CDR2 SVGIG (reference sequence). The CDR3 length is 17 residues. The V end lost 4 bases, the J end lost 3 bases, and 21 bases lay between the germline ends. The DNA for the CDR3 is TGTGCCTGGACTAAGTTTTCGACTGGACTGCACACCGGGGAGCTGTTTTTT. This translates into CAWTKFSTGLHTGELFF.

The CDR3 here is CASSLRLALQETQYF. CDR3 DNA: TGTGCCAGCAGTCTCCGGTTAGCTCTTCAAGAGACCCAGTACTTC. This chain joins TRBV28 and TRBJ2-5; D remains ambiguous. Between the trimmed V and J ends, which lost 5 bases and 2 bases, there was a span of 15 bases. This CDR3 region has 15 residues. Germline V lookup: CDR1 MDHEN, CDR2 SYDVKM.

V and J are TRBV6-6 and TRBJ1-6, with 9 positions matching TRBD1. In germline, CDR1 is MNHNY, CDR2 SVGAGI (reference sequence). Trimming at V came to 5 bases and at J to 10 bases, leaving 6 bases not matched to a gene. This CDR3 comprises 14 residues. The CDR3 reads CASSMTGGRSPLHF. As DNA, the CDR3 is TGTGCCAGCAGTATGACAGGGGGGCGATCACCCCTCCACTTT.

This clone has just a few counts. The V call is TRBV28, the J call TRBJ1-3; D is unresolved. The CDR3 has 13 residues. Trimming removed 3 bases at V and 4 bases at J, with 7 bases between. The germline V gene has CDR1 MDHEN and CDR2 SYDVKM. The DNA for the CDR3 is TGTGCCAGCAGTTTTTCTCCCGGAAACACCATATATTTT. Its translation is CASSFSPGNTIYF.

The gene calls are TRBV2 and TRBJ2-7, with 12 bases lining up with TRBD1. This CDR3 contains 15 residues. The V and J ends lost 6 bases and 2 bases, in that order; junction bases with no gene match: 5. Germline loops: CDR1 SNHLY, CDR2 FYNNEI. The CDR3 DNA is TGTGCCAGCAGCGAGGGACAGGGGGCAGCCTACGAGCAGTACTTC. Protein sequence: CASSEGQGAAYEQYF.

This chain joins TRBV2 and TRBJ2-2; TRBD1 might be the D (6 bases). V was pared by 2 bases and J by 8 bases, with 12 bases between. The CDR3 totals 14 residues. CDR1 SNHLY and CDR2 FYNNEI come from the germline V gene. CDR3 protein: CASSENTGRGELFF. The DNA of the CDR3 is TGTGCCAGCAGTGAAAATACAGGGAGAGGGGAGCTGTTTTTT.

This rearrangement joins TRBV5-1 to TRBJ1-4; maybe TRBD1 (6 bases). V shed 0 bases and J shed 8 bases, with 14 bases lying between them. The CDR3 consists of 15 residues. CDR1 SGHRS and CDR2 YFSETQ come from the germline V gene. The DNA of the CDR3 is TGCGCCAGCAGCTTGGGGGACACCGAGGGGGAAAAACTGTTTTTT. As protein: CASSLGDTEGEKLFF.

The rearrangement uses TRBV5-1 and TRBJ2-2, with D unclear. V gave up 6 bases and J gave up 2 bases, with 11 bases separating them. Looked up from germline, CDR1 is SGHRS and CDR2 is YFSETQ. CDR3 length: 14 amino acids. DNA for the CDR3: TGCGCCAGCATGCGGCCTCCAAACACCGGGGAGCTGTTTTTT. It codes for CASMRPPNTGELFF. Using reference TRBV5-1 and TRBJ2-2 for the parts outside the CDR3, the full variable domain is KAGVTQTPRYLIKTRGQQVTLSCSPISGHRSVSWYQQTPGQGLQFLFEYFSETQRNKGNFPGRFSGRQFSNSRSEMNVSTLELGDSALYLCASMRPPNTGELFFGEGSRLTVL.

CDR3 nucleotides: TGTGCCAGCAGCCAAAAATCTAGGCAAGCTATGAACACCGGGGAGCTGTTTTTT. This translates into CASSQKSRQAMNTGELFF. The chain employs TRBV16 and TRBJ2-2, with unresolved D. Per germline, CDR1 KGHSY and CDR2 FQNENV. The length of the CDR3 is 18 residues. V was pared by 2 bases and J by 1 base, with 17 bases between.

The genes are TRBV29-1 and TRBJ1-1, with 8 bases aligning to TRBD1. Germline lookup yields CDR1 SQVTM and CDR2 ANQGSEA. The CDR3 contains 11 residues. J gave up 4 bases and V 7 bases, and 2 bases lay outside the gene matches. The CDR3 sequence is CSGDRGTEAFF. The CDR3 DNA sequence: TGCAGCGGAGACAGGGGCACTGAAGCTTTCTTT.

The chain recombines TRBV3-1 (or the pseudogene TRBV3-2) with TRBJ2-5; D is possibly TRBD2 (6 bases). The CDR3 runs to 14 residues. Trimming took 3 bases from V and 2 from J, leaving 10 bases between them. CDR1 is LGHDT, CDR2 YNNKEL, per germline (reference sequence). The CDR3 sequence is CASSHRAGQETQYF. For the CDR3, the DNA is TGTGCCAGCAGCCATCGGGCGGGGCAAGAGACCCAGTACTTC.

This clone has more than one count but fewer than ten. The chain combines TRBV11-2 with TRBJ2-7; TRBD1 matches at 7 bases. The CDR3 extends over 15 amino acids. The germline V gene has CDR1 SGHAT and CDR2 FQNNGV. Unmatched junction bases numbered 5, after V lost 1 base and J lost 2 bases. The CDR3 sequence is CASSLAVTGTYEQYF. For the CDR3, the DNA is TGTGCCAGCAGCTTAGCTGTGACAGGGACCTACGAGCAGTACTTC. The whole variable domain, remainder taken from reference TRBV11-2 and TRBJ2-7, is EAGVAQSPRYKIIEKRQSVAFWCNPISGHATLYWYQQILGQGPKLLIQFQNNGVVDDSQLPKDRFSAERLKGVDSTLKIQPAKLEDSAVYLCASSLAVTGTYEQYFGPGTRLTVT.

This clone showed up just a few times. J is TRBJ2-2 and V is TRBV7-2, with TRBD1 as a possible D gene (5 bases). The length of the CDR3 is 15 residues. The V gene's germline CDR1 is SGHTA and CDR2 FQGNSA. V was clipped by 1 base and J by 5 bases, with 11 bases between them. CDR3 nucleotides: TGTGCCAGCAGCTTAGATTCAGGGTTTACCGGGGAGCTGTTTTTT. The encoded protein is CASSLDSGFTGELFF.